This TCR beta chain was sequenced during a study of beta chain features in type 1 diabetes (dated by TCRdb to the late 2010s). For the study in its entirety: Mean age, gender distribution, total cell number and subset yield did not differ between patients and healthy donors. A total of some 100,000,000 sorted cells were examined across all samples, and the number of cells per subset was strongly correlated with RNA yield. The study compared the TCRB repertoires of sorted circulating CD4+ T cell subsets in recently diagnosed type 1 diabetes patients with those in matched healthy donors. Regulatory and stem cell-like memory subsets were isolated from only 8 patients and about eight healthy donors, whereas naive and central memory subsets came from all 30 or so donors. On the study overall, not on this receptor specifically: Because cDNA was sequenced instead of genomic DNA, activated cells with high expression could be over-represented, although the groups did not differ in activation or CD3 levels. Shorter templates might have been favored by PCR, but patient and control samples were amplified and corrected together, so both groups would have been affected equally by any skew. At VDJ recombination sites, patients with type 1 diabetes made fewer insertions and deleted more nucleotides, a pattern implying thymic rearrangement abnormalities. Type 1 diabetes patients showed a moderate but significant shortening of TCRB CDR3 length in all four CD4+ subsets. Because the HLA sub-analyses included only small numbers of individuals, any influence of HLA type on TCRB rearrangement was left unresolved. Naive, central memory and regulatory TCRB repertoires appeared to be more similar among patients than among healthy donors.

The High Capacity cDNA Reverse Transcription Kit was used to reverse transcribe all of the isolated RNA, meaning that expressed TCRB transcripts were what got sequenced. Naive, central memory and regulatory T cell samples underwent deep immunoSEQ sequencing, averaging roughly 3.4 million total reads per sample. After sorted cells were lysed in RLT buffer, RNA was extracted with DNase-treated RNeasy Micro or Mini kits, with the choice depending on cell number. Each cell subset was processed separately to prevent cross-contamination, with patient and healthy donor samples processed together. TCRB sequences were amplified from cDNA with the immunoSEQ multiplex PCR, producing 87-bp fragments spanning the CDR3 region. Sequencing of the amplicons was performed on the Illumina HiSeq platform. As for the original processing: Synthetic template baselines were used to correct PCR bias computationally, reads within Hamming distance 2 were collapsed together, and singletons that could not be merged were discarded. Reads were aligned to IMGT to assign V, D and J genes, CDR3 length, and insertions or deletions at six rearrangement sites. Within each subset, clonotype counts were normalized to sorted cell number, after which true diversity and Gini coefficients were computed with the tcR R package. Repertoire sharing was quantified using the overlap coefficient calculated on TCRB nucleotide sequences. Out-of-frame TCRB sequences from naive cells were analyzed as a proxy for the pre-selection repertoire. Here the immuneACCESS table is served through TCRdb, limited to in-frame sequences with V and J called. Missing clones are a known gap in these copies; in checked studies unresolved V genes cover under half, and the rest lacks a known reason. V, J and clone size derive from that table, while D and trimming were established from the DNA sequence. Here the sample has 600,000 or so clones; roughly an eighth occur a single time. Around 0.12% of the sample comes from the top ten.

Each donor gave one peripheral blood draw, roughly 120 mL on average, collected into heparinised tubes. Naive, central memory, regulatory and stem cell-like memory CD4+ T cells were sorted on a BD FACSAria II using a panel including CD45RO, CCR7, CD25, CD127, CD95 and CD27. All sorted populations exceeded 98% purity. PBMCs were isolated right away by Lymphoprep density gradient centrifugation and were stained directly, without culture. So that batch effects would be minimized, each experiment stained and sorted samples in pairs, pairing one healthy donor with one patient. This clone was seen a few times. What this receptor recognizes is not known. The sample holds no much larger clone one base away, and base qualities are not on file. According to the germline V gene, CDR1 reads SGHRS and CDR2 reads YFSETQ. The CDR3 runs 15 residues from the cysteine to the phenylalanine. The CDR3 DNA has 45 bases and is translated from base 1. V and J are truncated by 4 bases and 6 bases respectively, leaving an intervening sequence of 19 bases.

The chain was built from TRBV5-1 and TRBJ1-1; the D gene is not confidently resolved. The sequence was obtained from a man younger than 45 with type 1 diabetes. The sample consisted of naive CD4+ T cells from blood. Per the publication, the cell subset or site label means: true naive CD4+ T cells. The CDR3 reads CASSPATLPDAEAFF. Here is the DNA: TGCGCCAGCAGCCCAGCTACTCTCCCGGACGCTGAAGCTTTCTTT.